This is a list of T cell receptor beta chains from one sample in a study of T cells after yellow fever vaccination. TCRdb used MiXCR to reprocess the 5' RACE reads, holding one entry per CDR3 protein. Counted here are roughly 520,000 distinct CDR3 sequences, around a fifth occurring once; the ten biggest clones make up 16%. The input for sequencing was PBMCs, taken around 3 weeks after the first yellow fever vaccination. Source of these receptors: a man in his late teens or twenties who received the YFV17D yellow fever vaccine. The CDR3 runs from the conserved cysteine through the conserved F or W. Fields, in order: J gene, clone size, D gene, V gene, CDR3 DNA, CDR3 protein. The D gene is left open where the match is weak. For some rows the clone size is stated as once, few or many, or as a class when expanded; others skip it.

j_gene: TRBJ2-1; abundance: many; d_gene: NA; v_gene: TRBV11-2; CDR3nt: TGTGCCAGCAGCACAACGACGTATACTCAGTTCTTC; CDR3aa: CASSTTTYTQFF
j_gene: TRBJ1-1; abundance: many; d_gene: NA; v_gene: TRBV11-2; CDR3nt: TGTGCCAGCAGCTTAGATGTCGGGCGCGGAGCTTTCTTT; CDR3aa: CASSLDVGRGAFF
j_gene: TRBJ2-6; abundance: once; d_gene: TRBD1; v_gene: TRBV7-1; CDR3nt: TGTGCCAGCAGCTCTGGGAGTCTACAGGGGGCGGGAGATCCCTCTGGGGCCAACGTCCTGACTTTC; CDR3aa: CASSSGSLQGAGDPSGANVLTF
j_gene: TRBJ1-3; abundance: NA; d_gene: NA; v_gene: TRBV28; CDR3nt: TGTGCCAGCAATCGGTCCTCTGGAAACACCATATATTTT; CDR3aa: CASNRSSGNTIYF
j_gene: TRBJ1-2; abundance: few; d_gene: NA; v_gene: TRBV7-8; CDR3nt: TGTGCCAGCAGCTTAGCGGGGCAGGGAGGTGGCTACACCTTC; CDR3aa: CASSLAGQGGGYTF
j_gene: TRBJ2-2; abundance: few; d_gene: NA; v_gene: TRBV12-3/TRBV12-4; CDR3nt: TGTGCCAGCACTGGGCAGACGACCGGGGAGCTGTTTTTT; CDR3aa: CASTGQTTGELFF
j_gene: TRBJ2-1; abundance: NA; d_gene: TRBD2; v_gene: TRBV20-1; CDR3nt: TGCAGTGCTCTTTTTAGCGGGGGCAATGAGCAGTTCTTC; CDR3aa: CSALFSGGNEQFF
j_gene: TRBJ1-6; abundance: NA; d_gene: NA; v_gene: TRBV5-1; CDR3nt: TGCGCCAGCCGAGCTCCTACTGGATTGGGTTCACCCCTCCACTTT; CDR3aa: CASRAPTGLGSPLHF
j_gene: TRBJ2-2; abundance: NA; d_gene: NA; v_gene: TRBV5-1; CDR3nt: TGCGCCAGCAGCTTGTGGAGAGGAGGAACCGGGGAGCTGTTTTTT; CDR3aa: CASSLWRGGTGELFF
j_gene: TRBJ2-1; abundance: once; d_gene: TRBD1; v_gene: TRBV4-1; CDR3nt: TGCGCCAGCAGCCAAGAGGACAGGCTTGGGAGTGAGCAGTTCTTC; CDR3aa: CASSQEDRLGSEQFF
j_gene: TRBJ2-3; abundance: NA; d_gene: TRBD2; v_gene: TRBV20-1; CDR3nt: TGCAGTGCTAGATCGGGCGGACTAGCGGGGACGCAGTATTTT; CDR3aa: CSARSGGLAGTQYF
j_gene: TRBJ2-5; abundance: NA; d_gene: NA; v_gene: TRBV7-2; CDR3nt: TGTGCCAGCAGCCGATCCAGGGTGTCCGAGACCCAGTACTTC; CDR3aa: CASSRSRVSETQYF
j_gene: TRBJ2-5; abundance: many; d_gene: TRBD1; v_gene: TRBV29-1; CDR3nt: TGCAGCGTTAGGGGGCCTCAAGAGACCCAGTACTTC; CDR3aa: CSVRGPQETQYF
j_gene: TRBJ2-1; abundance: few; d_gene: TRBD2; v_gene: TRBV5-1; CDR3nt: TGCGCCAGCAGTCCCGGCCGGGGGGGCCCGTACAATGAGCAGTTCTTC; CDR3aa: CASSPGRGGPYNEQFF
j_gene: TRBJ2-3; abundance: NA; d_gene: NA; v_gene: TRBV7-9; CDR3nt: TGTGCCAGCAGCTTAGCAGGGCTCTGGGCAGATACGCAGTATTTT; CDR3aa: CASSLAGLWADTQYF
j_gene: TRBJ2-5; abundance: many; d_gene: TRBD1; v_gene: TRBV10-3; CDR3nt: TGTGCCATCAGTGAAGGGACAGCGGAAGAGACCCAGTACTTC; CDR3aa: CAISEGTAEETQYF
j_gene: TRBJ2-3; abundance: few; d_gene: NA; v_gene: TRBV20-1; CDR3nt: TGCAGTGCTAATAGACCGGGACGGGTAGAAGATACGCAGTATTTT; CDR3aa: CSANRPGRVEDTQYF
j_gene: TRBJ1-1; abundance: few; d_gene: NA; v_gene: TRBV12-5; CDR3nt: TGTGCTGTTAGTAGGGCTTTCTTT; CDR3aa: CAVSRAFF
j_gene: TRBJ1-3; abundance: NA; d_gene: NA; v_gene: TRBV12-3/TRBV12-4; CDR3nt: TGTGCCAGCAGTTTACAGGGCGACGGAGGGCGAAACACCATATATTTT; CDR3aa: CASSLQGDGGRNTIYF
j_gene: TRBJ1-2; abundance: NA; d_gene: NA; v_gene: TRBV20-1; CDR3nt: TGCAGTGCCATCCTTAACTATGGCTACACCTTC; CDR3aa: CSAILNYGYTF
j_gene: TRBJ2-7; abundance: many; d_gene: NA; v_gene: TRBV20-1; CDR3nt: TGCAGTGCTAAAAGACAGGTGTCCTACGAGCAGTACTTC; CDR3aa: CSAKRQVSYEQYF
j_gene: TRBJ1-1; abundance: few; d_gene: NA; v_gene: TRBV5-1; CDR3nt: TGCGCCAGCAGTCACCGGACATCGTCCGAAGCTTTCTTT; CDR3aa: CASSHRTSSEAFF
j_gene: TRBJ2-5; abundance: NA; d_gene: NA; v_gene: TRBV29-1; CDR3nt: TGCAGCGTTGACCTCACCCGGGACCAGGGGGGGGAGACCCAGTACTTC; CDR3aa: CSVDLTRDQGGETQYF
j_gene: TRBJ1-5; abundance: many; d_gene: NA; v_gene: TRBV4-2; CDR3nt: TGTGCCAGCAGCCATGTATCGGGGGGCAATCAGCCCCAGCATTTT; CDR3aa: CASSHVSGGNQPQHF
j_gene: TRBJ2-2; abundance: few; d_gene: NA; v_gene: TRBV5-1; CDR3nt: TGCGCCAGCAGCCAACCAAGCGGCAACACCGGGGAGCTGTTTTTT; CDR3aa: CASSQPSGNTGELFF
j_gene: TRBJ1-4; abundance: NA; d_gene: NA; v_gene: TRBV12-3/TRBV12-4; CDR3nt: TGTGCCAGCAGAATATCTAATAATGAAAAACTGTTTTTT; CDR3aa: CASRISNNEKLFF